These T cell receptor beta chains were read from a single sample in a study of cytomegalovirus exposure and HLA in healthy donors. Some clones are missing from TCRdb's copy, which holds only in-frame ones; the method was immunoSEQ multiplex PCR. The table shows 130,000 to 150,000 clones, with 74% occurring only once. Source material: PBMCs. The receptors stem from a young man in good health and CMV-seropositive. The CDR3 runs from the conserved cysteine through the conserved F or W. The D gene is left open where the match is weak. Clone size is not always given. Where it is, it says once, few, many or a class for expanded clones.

size | J | V | D | DNA | CDR3
- | TRBJ1-4 | TRBV27 | - | TGTGCCAGCAGCCCGGGAGCCGAAAAACTGTTTTTT | CASSPGAEKLFF
- | TRBJ2-5 | TRBV5-4 | TRBD2 | TGTGCCAGCAGCCCTCCACTAGCGGAGACCCAGTACTTC | CASSPPLAETQYF
- | TRBJ2-7 | TRBV29-1 | - | TGCAGCGTGGTGTGGCCCAGCTCCTACGAGCAGTACTTC | CSVVWPSSYEQYF
- | TRBJ2-6 | TRBV23-1 | - | TGCGCCAGCAGTCAAGCGGGGCCCTTTCCCTCTGGGGCCAACGTCCTGACTTTC | CASSQAGPFPSGANVLTF
- | TRBJ2-3 | TRBV7-8 | TRBD2 | TGTGCCAGCAGCCGAACTTTCCTAGCGGGAGTGCGGGATACGCAGTATTTT | CASSRTFLAGVRDTQYF
few | TRBJ2-3 | TRBV13 | TRBD2 | TGTGCCAGCAGCTCCCGTAGAGCGGGGACAGATACGCAGTATTTT | CASSSRRAGTDTQYF
- | TRBJ1-2 | TRBV4-2 | - | TGTGCCAGCAGCCAAGAGCCAGGCGCCTATGGCTACACCTTC | CASSQEPGAYGYTF
- | TRBJ1-5 | TRBV10-3 | - | TGTGCCATCAGTGGGGACGGACAGACCATAAGGCAGCCCCAGCATTTT | CAISGDGQTIRQPQHF
few | TRBJ2-7 | TRBV28 | TRBD1 | TGTGCCAGCAGAACTCAGGGGGCCTACGAGCAGTACTTC | CASRTQGAYEQYF
- | TRBJ1-5 | TRBV6-4 | - | TGTGCCAGCAGTGTCGGTAGCAATCAGCCCCAGCATTTT | CASSVGSNQPQHF
- | TRBJ1-4 | TRBV9 | TRBD1 | TGTGCCAGCAGCGCTCCGGGGACAGGGGGCGGGAAACTGTTTTTT | CASSAPGTGGGKLFF
- | TRBJ1-1 | TRBV5-6 | - | TGTGCCAGCAGCTCCTTGGGGAAGGGGGACACTGAAGCTTTCTTT | CASSSLGKGDTEAFF
- | TRBJ1-1 | TRBV9 | TRBD1 | TGTGCCAGCAGCATGACAGGGTTCACTGAAGCTTTCTTT | CASSMTGFTEAFF
- | TRBJ2-7 | TRBV7-2 | - | TGTGCCAGCAGCTTTCAGTCTACAGGAGTTCCTTCCTACGAGCAGTACTTC | CASSFQSTGVPSYEQYF
few | TRBJ1-3 | TRBV9 | - | TGTGCCAGCAGCGCCGCAGGGTACTCTGGAAACACCATATATTTT | CASSAAGYSGNTIYF
- | TRBJ1-2 | TRBV4-3 | - | TGCGCCAGCAGCCAAGATCGCGGGGACTATGGCTACACCTTC | CASSQDRGDYGYTF
few | TRBJ1-2 | TRBV10-1 | - | TGCGCCAGCAGTGAGTCTGGACCAGCGGGCTATGGCTACACCTTC | CASSESGPAGYGYTF
once | TRBJ2-7 | TRBV9 | TRBD2 | TGTGCCAGCAGCGCTAGGGGACTAGCGGGAGAAAGAATAGGCGAGCAGTACTTC | CASSARGLAGERIGEQYF
- | TRBJ1-2 | TRBV29-1 | TRBD1 | TGCAGCGTTGAAAGGGGACAGGGTAACTATGGCTACACCTTC | CSVERGQGNYGYTF
- | TRBJ2-1 | TRBV6-5 | TRBD2 | TGTGCCAGCAGTTACGAGCTAGCGGCAAACAATGAGCAGTTCTTC | CASSYELAANNEQFF
- | TRBJ2-2 | TRBV10-3 | - | TGTGCCATCAGTCTGTCCGGGACGAACACCGGGGAGCTGTTTTTT | CAISLSGTNTGELFF
- | TRBJ2-3 | TRBV28 | TRBD2 | TGTGCCAGCAGCACCTGGACTAGCGGGGGCACAGATACGCAGTATTTT | CASSTWTSGGTDTQYF
few | TRBJ2-5 | TRBV5-4 | - | TGTGCCAGCAGCTTGGGACAGAAACAAGAGACCCAGTACTTC | CASSLGQKQETQYF
- | TRBJ1-1 | TRBV2 | TRBD1 | TGTGCCAGCAATAAACAGGGGGCAGATGAAGCTTTCTTT | CASNKQGADEAFF
few | TRBJ2-5 | TRBV2 | TRBD2 | TGTGCCAGCAGTTCCCGGACTAGCGGGAGGGCCGGAGAGACCCAGTACTTC | CASSSRTSGRAGETQYF
few | TRBJ1-1 | TRBV29-1 | - | TGCAGCGTTGAACCCCCAAACAGGGACATGAACACTGAAGCTTTCTTT | CSVEPPNRDMNTEAFF
- | TRBJ2-3 | TRBV5-1 | TRBD2 | TGCGCCAGCAGCTGGATGAAGGTCCTAGCGGGGCTTCAGACAGATACGCAGTATTTT | CASSWMKVLAGLQTDTQYF
- | TRBJ1-1 | TRBV9 | - | TGTGCCAGCAGCGCTATGACAGGGAACACTGAAGCTTTCTTT | CASSAMTGNTEAFF
- | TRBJ2-1 | TRBV2 | TRBD1 | TGTGCCAGCAGTCTTTCTGGGACAGGGCTAAATGAGCAGTTCTTC | CASSLSGTGLNEQFF
- | TRBJ2-5 | TRBV2 | TRBD2 | TGTGCCAGCAATGGGAGGGTGGGGGGAGAGACCCAGTACTTC | CASNGRVGGETQYF
- | TRBJ1-2 | TRBV4-1 | - | TGCGCCAGCAGCCAGGATATCGGCGGTGGCTATGGCTACACCTTC | CASSQDIGGGYGYTF
- | TRBJ1-1 | TRBV5-4 | - | TGTGCCAGCAGCTTGGCCCCGGGGATCGCCACTGAAGCTTTCTTT | CASSLAPGIATEAFF
- | TRBJ2-6 | TRBV7-9 | TRBD1 | TGTGCCACCCGAAGTATAATGACAGGGGTAGATACTGGGGCCAACGTCCTGACTTTC | CATRSIMTGVDTGANVLTF
- | TRBJ1-6 | TRBV7-2 | TRBD1 | TGTGCCAGCAGCGGGGCGCCCCAGGGGGCTTTACCCCTCCACTTT | CASSGAPQGALPLHF
- | TRBJ1-5 | TRBV11-2 | - | TGTGCCAGCAGCTTAGAGAGGATCAATCAGCCCCAGCATTTT | CASSLERINQPQHF
- | TRBJ2-5 | TRBV2 | TRBD2 | TGTGCCAGCAGTGAACCAGCGGGATTAGGAGAGACCCAGTACTTC | CASSEPAGLGETQYF
- | TRBJ1-1 | TRBV28 | TRBD1 | TGTGCCAGCAGTTTATTCTCTGGGACAGGGTTGGGGTGGACTGAAGCTTTCTTT | CASSLFSGTGLGWTEAFF
- | TRBJ1-5 | TRBV28 | - | TGTGCCAGCAGTTTAGCGGTTTCCAATCAGCCCCAGCATTTT | CASSLAVSNQPQHF
- | TRBJ1-2 | TRBV28 | TRBD1 | TGTGCCAGCAGCACATTACCCGGACAGGGGCTTCGTGGCTACACCTTC | CASSTLPGQGLRGYTF
- | TRBJ2-7 | TRBV6-5 | TRBD1 | TGTGCCAGCAGTTCTTCCGGGGACAGCTACGAGCAGTACTTC | CASSSSGDSYEQYF
- | TRBJ2-3 | TRBV5-1 | - | TGCGCCAGCAGCCTGGGGGGCCTAGGTACGCAGTATTTT | CASSLGGLGTQYF
- | TRBJ1-6 | TRBV28 | - | TGTGCCAGCAGTTCAGCCGGAAAAGGGGCACGTTCACCCCTCCACTTT | CASSSAGKGARSPLHF
- | TRBJ1-5 | TRBV5-1 | - | TGCGCCAGCAGCTTGGGGAGTGGCAATCAGCCCCAGCATTTT | CASSLGSGNQPQHF
- | TRBJ1-3 | TRBV11-2 | TRBD1 | TGTGCCAGCAGCTTAGAGGGACAGGGCATCTCTGGAAACACCATATATTTT | CASSLEGQGISGNTIYF
- | TRBJ2-7 | TRBV6-6 | - | TGTGCCAGCAGTTCGGGCCGGACGGGGTACGAGCAGTACTTC | CASSSGRTGYEQYF